This T cell receptor (beta chain) was captured in a study of control samples from healthy donors and cancer patients. Germline CDR1 is LNHNV and CDR2 is YYDKDF (reference sequence). The CDR3 loop spans 13 amino acids. Trimming took 0 bases from V and 9 from J, leaving 9 bases between them. This clone was detected once. Data came from immunoSEQ multiplex PCR; TCRdb stores just in-frame clones and leaves some out. The table lists approximately 160,000 clones, more than 85% of them singletons. The TCR originated in a woman aged 25 to 45 in good health. Sequenced sample: blood. The genes are TRBV15 and TRBJ2-1, with D possibly being TRBD2 (5 bases). DNA for the CDR3: TGTGCCACCAGCAGAGATTTGAGGGTTGAGCAGTTCTTC. Translation: CATSRDLRVEQFF.